This T cell receptor (beta chain) was found in a study of PD-1 blockade in mismatch repair-deficient tumors. Whole-study results and caveats: Tumor-resident clones, often absent from pretreatment blood, expanded after pembrolizumab and then contracted.

TCR sequencing covered a few patients who responded to pembrolizumab. A few counts support this clone. As yet, its antigen is unknown. TCRdb's copy holds only in-frame clones and misses some; the assay was immunoSEQ multiplex PCR. The profile shows approximately 80,000 clones, roughly 80% of them singletons. From germline, CDR1 is MNHNS and CDR2 SASEGT. The CDR3 consists of 13 residues. Here the sequenced sample was peripheral blood, taken 44 weeks after starting pembrolizumab. The source is an adult with mismatch repair-deficient cancer. This chain joins TRBV6-1 and TRBJ2-7, with 15 bases lining up with TRBD2. Here the CDR3 DNA reads TGTGCAGCTGGGACTAGCGGGAGGTACGAGCAGTACTTC. Its protein is CAAGTSGRYEQYF.